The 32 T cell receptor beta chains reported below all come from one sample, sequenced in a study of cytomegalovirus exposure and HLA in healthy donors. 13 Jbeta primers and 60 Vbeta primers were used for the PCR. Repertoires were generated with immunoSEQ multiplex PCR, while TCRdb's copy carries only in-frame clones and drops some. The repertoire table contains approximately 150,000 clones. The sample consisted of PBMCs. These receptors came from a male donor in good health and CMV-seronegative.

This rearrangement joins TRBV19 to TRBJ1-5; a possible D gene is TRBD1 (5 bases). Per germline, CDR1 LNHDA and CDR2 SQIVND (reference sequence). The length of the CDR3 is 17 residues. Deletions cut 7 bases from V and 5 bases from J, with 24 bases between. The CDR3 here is CASIPDIPNHGDQPQHF. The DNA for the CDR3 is TGTGCCAGTATCCCGGACATCCCAAACCACGGCGATCAGCCCCAGCATTTT.

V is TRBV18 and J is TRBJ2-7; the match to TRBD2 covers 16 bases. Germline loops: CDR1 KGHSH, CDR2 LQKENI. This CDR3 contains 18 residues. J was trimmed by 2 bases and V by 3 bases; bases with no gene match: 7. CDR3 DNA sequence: TGTGCCAGCTCACCGGGGACTAGCGGGAGGGGTCTTACCTACGAGCAGTACTTC. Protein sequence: CASSPGTSGRGLTYEQYF.

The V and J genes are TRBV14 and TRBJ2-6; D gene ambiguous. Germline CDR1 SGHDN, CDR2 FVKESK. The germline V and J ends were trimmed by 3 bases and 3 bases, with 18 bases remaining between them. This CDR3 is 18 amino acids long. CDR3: CASSHFSGSPSGANVLTF. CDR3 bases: TGTGCCAGCAGCCACTTTTCCGGGTCACCGAGTGGGGCCAACGTCCTGACTTTC.

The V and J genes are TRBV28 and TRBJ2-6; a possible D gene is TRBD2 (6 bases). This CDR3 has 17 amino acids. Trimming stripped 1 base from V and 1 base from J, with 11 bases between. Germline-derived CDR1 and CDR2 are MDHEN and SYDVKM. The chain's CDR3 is CASSLSGLGSGANVLTF. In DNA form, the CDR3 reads TGTGCCAGCAGTTTATCGGGACTGGGGTCTGGGGCCAACGTCCTGACTTTC. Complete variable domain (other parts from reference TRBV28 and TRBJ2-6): DVKVTQSSRYLVKRTGEKVFLECVQDMDHENMFWYRQDPGLGLRLIYFSYDVKMKEKGDIPEGYSVSREKKERFSLILESASTNQTSMYLCASSLSGLGSGANVLTFGAGSRLTVL.

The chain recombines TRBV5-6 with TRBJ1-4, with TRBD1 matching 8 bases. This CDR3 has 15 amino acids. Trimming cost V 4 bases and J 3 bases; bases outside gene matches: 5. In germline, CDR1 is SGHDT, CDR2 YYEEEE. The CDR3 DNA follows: TGTGCCAGCAGCCGTCGGACAGGGCCTAATGAAAAACTGTTTTTT. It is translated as CASSRRTGPNEKLFF.

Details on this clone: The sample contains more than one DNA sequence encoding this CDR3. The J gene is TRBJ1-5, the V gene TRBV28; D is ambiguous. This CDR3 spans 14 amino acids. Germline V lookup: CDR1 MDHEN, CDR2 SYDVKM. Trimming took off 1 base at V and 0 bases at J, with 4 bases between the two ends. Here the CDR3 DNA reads TGTGCCAGCAGTTTATCGGGTAGCAATCAGCCCCAGCATTTT. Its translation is CASSLSGSNQPQHF.

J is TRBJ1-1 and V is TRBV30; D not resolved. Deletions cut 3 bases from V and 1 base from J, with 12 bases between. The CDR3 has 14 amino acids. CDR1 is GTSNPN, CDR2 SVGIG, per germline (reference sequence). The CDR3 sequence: CAWSAQYPNTEAFF. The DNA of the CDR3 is TGTGCCTGGAGCGCACAGTACCCGAACACTGAAGCTTTCTTT. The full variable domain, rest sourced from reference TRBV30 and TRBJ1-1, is SQTIHQWPATLVQPVGSPLSLECTVEGTSNPNLYWYRQAAGRGLQLLFYSVGIGQISSEVPQNLSASRPQDRQFILSSKKLLLSDSGFYLCAWSAQYPNTEAFFGQGTRLTVV.

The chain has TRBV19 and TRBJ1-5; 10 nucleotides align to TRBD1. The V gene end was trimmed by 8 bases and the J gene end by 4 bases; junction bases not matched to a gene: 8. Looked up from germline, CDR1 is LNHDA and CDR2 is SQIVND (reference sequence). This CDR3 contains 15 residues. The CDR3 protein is CASREGQGRNQPQHF. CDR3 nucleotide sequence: TGTGCCAGTCGTGAGGGACAGGGGAGAAATCAGCCCCAGCATTTT.

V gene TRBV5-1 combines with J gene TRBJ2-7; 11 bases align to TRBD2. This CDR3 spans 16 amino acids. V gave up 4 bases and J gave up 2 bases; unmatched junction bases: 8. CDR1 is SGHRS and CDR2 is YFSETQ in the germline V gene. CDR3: CASSTGLAGSPYEQYF. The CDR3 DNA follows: TGCGCCAGCAGCACCGGACTAGCGGGCAGCCCCTACGAGCAGTACTTC.

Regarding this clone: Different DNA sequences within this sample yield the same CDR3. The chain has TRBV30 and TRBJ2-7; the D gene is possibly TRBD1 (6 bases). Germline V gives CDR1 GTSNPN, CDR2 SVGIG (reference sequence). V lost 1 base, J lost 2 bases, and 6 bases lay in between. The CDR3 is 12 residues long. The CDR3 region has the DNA TGTGCCTGGAGTGAGGGGGCCTACGAGCAGTACTTC. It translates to CAWSEGAYEQYF.

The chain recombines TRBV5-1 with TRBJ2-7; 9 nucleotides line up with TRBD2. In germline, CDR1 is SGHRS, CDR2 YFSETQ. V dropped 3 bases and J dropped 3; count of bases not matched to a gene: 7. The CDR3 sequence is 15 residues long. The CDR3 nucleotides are TGCGCCAGCAGCTCGATAGCGGGGGCGGGCTACGAGCAGTACTTC. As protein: CASSSIAGAGYEQYF. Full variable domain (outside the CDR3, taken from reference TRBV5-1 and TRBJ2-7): KAGVTQTPRYLIKTRGQQVTLSCSPISGHRSVSWYQQTPGQGLQFLFEYFSETQRNKGNFPGRFSGRQFSNSRSEMNVSTLELGDSALYLCASSSIAGAGYEQYFGPGTRLTVT.

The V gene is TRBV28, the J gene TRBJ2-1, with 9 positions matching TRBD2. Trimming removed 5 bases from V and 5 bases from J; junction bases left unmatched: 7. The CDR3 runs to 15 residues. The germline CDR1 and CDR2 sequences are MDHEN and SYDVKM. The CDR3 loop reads CASSEAGGLNNEQFF. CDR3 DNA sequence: TGTGCCAGCAGTGAAGCGGGGGGCCTCAACAATGAGCAGTTCTTC.

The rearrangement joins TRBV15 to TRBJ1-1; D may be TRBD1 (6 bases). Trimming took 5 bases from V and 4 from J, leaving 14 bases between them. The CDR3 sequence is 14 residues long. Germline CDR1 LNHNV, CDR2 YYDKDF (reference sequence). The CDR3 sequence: CATSPAGALTEAFF. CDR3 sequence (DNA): TGTGCCACCAGCCCCGCGGGGGCGCTCACTGAAGCTTTCTTT.

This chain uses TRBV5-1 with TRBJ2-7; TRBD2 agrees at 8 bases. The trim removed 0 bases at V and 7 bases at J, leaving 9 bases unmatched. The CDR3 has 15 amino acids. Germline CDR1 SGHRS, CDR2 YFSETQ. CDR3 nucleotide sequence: TGCGCCAGCAGCTTGGCCATAAGCGGGAGTCGAGAGCAGTACTTC. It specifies CASSLAISGSREQYF.

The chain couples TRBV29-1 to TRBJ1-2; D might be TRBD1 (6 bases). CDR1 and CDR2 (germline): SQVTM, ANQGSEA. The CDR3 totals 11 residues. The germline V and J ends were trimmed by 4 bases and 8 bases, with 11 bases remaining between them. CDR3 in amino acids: CSVGDTGGYTF. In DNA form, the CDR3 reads TGCAGCGTTGGGGACACGGGGGGCTACACCTTC.

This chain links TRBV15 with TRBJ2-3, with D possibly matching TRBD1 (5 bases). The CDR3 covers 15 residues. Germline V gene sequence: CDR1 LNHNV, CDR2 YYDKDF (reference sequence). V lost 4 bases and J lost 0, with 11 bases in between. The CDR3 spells CATSILGESTDTQYF. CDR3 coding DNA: TGTGCCACCAGCATCCTAGGGGAAAGCACAGATACGCAGTATTTT. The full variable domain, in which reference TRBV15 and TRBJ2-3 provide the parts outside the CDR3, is DAMVIQNPRYQVTQFGKPVTLSCSQTLNHNVMYWYQQKSSQAPKLLFHYYDKDFNNEADTPDNFQSRRPNTSFCFLDIRSPGLGDTAMYLCATSILGESTDTQYFGPGTRLTVL.

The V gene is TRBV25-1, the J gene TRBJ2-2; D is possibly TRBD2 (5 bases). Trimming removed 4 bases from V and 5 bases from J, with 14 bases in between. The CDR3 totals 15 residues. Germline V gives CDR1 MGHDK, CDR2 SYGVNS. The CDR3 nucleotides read TGTGCCAGCAGTGTCCCCGGGATAGGTACCGGGGAGCTGTTTTTT. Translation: CASSVPGIGTGELFF.

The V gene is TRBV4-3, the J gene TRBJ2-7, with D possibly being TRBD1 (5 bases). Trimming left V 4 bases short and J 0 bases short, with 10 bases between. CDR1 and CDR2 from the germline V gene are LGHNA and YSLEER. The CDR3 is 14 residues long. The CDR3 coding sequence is TGCGCCAGCAGCCTTCGAAGGGGCTCCTACGAGCAGTACTTC. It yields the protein CASSLRRGSYEQYF.

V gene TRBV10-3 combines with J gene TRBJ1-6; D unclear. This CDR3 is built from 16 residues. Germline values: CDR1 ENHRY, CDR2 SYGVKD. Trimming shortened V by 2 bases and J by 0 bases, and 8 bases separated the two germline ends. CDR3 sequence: CAISETASSYNSPLHF. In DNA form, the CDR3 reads TGTGCCATCAGTGAGACCGCGAGCTCCTATAATTCACCCCTCCACTTT.

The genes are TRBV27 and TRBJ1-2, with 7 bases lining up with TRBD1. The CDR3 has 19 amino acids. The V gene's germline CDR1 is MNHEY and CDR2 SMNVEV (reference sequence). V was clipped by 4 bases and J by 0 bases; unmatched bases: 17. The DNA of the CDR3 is TGTGCCAGCAGTTCTCCTCTAACCGGGACAGCACAAACTAACTATGGCTACACCTTC. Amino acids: CASSSPLTGTAQTNYGYTF.

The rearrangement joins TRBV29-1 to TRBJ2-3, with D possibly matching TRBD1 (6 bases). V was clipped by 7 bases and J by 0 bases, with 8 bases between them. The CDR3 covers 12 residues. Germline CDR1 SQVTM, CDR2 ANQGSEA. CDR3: CSGQESTDTQYF. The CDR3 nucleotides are TGCAGCGGACAGGAGAGCACAGATACGCAGTATTTT.

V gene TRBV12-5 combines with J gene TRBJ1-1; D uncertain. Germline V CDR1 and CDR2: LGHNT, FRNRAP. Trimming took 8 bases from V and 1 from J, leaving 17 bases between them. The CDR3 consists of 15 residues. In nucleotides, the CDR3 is TGTGCTAGTTCTCCCTCCGGACGGGGGAACACTGAAGCTTTCTTT. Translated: CASSPSGRGNTEAFF. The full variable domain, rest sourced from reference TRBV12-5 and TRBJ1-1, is DARVTQTPRHKVTEMGQEVTMRCQPILGHNTVFWYRQTMMQGLELLAYFRNRAPLDDSGMPKDRFSAEMPDATLATLKIQPSEPRDSAVYFCASSPSGRGNTEAFFGQGTRLTVV.

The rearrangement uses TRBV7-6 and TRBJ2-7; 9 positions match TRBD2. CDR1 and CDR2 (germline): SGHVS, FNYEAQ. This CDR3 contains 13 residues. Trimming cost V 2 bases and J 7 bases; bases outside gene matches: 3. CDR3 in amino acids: CASSLLLAGEQYF. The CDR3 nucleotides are TGTGCCAGCAGCTTACTACTAGCGGGTGAGCAGTACTTC.

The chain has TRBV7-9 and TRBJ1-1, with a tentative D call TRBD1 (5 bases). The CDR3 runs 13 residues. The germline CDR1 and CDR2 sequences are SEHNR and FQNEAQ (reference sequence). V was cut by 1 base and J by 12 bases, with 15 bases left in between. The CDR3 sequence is CASSLVGRGWTFF. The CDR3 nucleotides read TGTGCCAGCAGCTTAGTCGGGAGGGGTTGGACTTTCTTT. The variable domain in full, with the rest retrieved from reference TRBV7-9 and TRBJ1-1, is DTGVSQNPRHKITKRGQNVTFRCDPISEHNRLYWYRQTLGQGPEFLTYFQNEAQLEKSRLLSDRFSAERPKGSFSTLEIQRTEQGDSAMYLCASSLVGRGWTFFGQGTRLTVV.

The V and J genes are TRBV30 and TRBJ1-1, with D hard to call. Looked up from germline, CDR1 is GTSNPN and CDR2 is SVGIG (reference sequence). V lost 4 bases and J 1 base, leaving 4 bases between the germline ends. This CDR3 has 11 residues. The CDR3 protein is CAWNRNTEAFF. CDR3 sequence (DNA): TGTGCCTGGAATAGGAACACTGAAGCTTTCTTT. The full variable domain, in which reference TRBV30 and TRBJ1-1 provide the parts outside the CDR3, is SQTIHQWPATLVQPVGSPLSLECTVEGTSNPNLYWYRQAAGRGLQLLFYSVGIGQISSEVPQNLSASRPQDRQFILSSKKLLLSDSGFYLCAWNRNTEAFFGQGTRLTVV.

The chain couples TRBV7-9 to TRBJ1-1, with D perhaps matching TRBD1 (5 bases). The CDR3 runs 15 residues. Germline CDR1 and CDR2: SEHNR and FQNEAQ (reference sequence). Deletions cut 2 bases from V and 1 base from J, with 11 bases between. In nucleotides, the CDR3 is TGTGCCAGCAGCTTAACTACAGGAGAGAACACTGAAGCTTTCTTT. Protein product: CASSLTTGENTEAFF.

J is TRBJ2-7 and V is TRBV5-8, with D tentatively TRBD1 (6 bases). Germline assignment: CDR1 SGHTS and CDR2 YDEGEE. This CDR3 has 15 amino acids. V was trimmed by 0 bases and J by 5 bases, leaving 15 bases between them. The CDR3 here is CASSLGLTGLNEQYF. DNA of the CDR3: TGTGCCAGCAGCTTGGGGCTCACAGGGCTCAACGAGCAGTACTTC.

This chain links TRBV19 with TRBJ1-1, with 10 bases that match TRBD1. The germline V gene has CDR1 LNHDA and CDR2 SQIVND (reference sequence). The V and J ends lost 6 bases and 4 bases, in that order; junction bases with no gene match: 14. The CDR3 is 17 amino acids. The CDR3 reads CASRTGGVSLGSTEAFF. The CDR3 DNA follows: TGTGCCAGTAGGACAGGGGGCGTCAGTTTGGGGAGCACTGAAGCTTTCTTT.

Here the CDR3 DNA reads TGCGCCAGCAGCCAAGAGGGGACAGGGCTGAACACTGAAGCTTTCTTT. This gives the protein CASSQEGTGLNTEAFF. The V gene is TRBV4-1, the J gene TRBJ1-1; 9 nucleotides agree with TRBD1. CDR1 is MGHRA, CDR2 YSYEKL, per germline. This CDR3 is built from 16 residues. Trimming at V came to 0 bases and at J to 0 bases, leaving 2 bases not matched to a gene.

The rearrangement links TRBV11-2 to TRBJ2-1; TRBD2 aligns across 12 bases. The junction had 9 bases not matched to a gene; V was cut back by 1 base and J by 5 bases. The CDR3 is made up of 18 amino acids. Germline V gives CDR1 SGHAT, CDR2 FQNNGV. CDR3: CASSLGQTSGRTHNEQFF. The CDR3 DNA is TGTGCCAGCAGCTTAGGGCAAACTAGCGGGAGGACCCACAATGAGCAGTTCTTC.

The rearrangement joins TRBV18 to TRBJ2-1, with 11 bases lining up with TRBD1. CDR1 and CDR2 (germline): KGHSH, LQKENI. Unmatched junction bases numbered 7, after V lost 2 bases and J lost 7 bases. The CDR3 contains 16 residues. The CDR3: CASSPIGTGGWNEQFF. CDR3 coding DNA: TGTGCCAGCTCACCAATCGGGACAGGGGGTTGGAATGAGCAGTTCTTC.

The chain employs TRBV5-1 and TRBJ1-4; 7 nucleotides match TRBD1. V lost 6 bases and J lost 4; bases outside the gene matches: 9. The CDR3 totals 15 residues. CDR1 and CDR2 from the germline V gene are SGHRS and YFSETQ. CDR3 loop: CASTGAGTDNEKLFF. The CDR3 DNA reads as TGCGCCAGCACCGGGGCGGGGACAGATAATGAAAAACTGTTTTTT.